Below, one T cell receptor (beta chain) is given with its context. At one end, the junction sequence differs from germline, possibly due to a read error. Specified treatment: around 19 received Ad26.COV2.S at low or high dose, single or two shots; several received placebo; per-sample allocation not given. Each sample was drawn 63 days after the first injection (of vaccine or placebo). CDR3 length: 10 amino acids. Germline CDR1 and CDR2: SQVTM and ANQGSEA. The data were taken from a study of Ad26.COV2.S vaccination and SARS-CoV-2 variants. TCRdb keeps only in-frame clones here, not all; method: immunoSEQ multiplex PCR. This sample has hundreds of thousands of clones, with about 88% found just once.

The J gene is TRBJ2-5, the V gene TRBV29-1; no firm D call. The sample was peripheral blood, taken in a trial of Ad26.COV2.S vaccine versus placebo. This receptor was taken from a person aged 18-65 years who received the Ad26.COV2.S COVID-19 vaccine or a placebo. The CDR3 loop reads CSVEGETQYF. CDR3 coding DNA: TGCAGCGTCGAAGGGGAGACCCAGTACTTC.